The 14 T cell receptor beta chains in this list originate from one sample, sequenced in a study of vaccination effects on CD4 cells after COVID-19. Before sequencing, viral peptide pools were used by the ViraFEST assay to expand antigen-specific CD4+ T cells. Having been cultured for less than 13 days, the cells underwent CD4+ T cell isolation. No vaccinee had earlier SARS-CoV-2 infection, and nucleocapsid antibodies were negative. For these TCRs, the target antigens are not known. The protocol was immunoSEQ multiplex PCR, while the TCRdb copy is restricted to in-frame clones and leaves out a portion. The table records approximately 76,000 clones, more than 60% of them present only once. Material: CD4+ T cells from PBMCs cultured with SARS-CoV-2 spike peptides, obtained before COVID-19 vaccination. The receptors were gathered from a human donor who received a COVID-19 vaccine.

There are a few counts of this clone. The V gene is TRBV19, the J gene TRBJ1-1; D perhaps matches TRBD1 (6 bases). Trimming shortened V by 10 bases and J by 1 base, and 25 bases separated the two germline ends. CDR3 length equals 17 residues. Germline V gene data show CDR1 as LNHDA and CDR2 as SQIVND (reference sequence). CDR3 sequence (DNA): TGTGCCATCCCCCTGGGGGGGGGCGAAAGGGCGAACACTGAAGCTTTCTTT. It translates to CAIPLGGGERANTEAFF. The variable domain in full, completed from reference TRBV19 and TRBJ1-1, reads DGGITQSPKYLFRKEGQNVTLSCEQNLNHDAMYWYRQDPGQGLRLIYYSQIVNDFQKGDIAEGYSVSREKKESFPLTVTSAQKNPTAFYLCAIPLGGGERANTEAFFGQGTRLTVV.

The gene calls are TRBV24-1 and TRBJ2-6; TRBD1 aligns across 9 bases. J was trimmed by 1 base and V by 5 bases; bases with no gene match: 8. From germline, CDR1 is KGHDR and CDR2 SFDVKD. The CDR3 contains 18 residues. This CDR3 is CATSGTGTGQSGANVLTF. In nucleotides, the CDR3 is TGTGCCACCAGTGGAACCGGGACAGGGCAATCTGGGGCCAACGTCCTGACTTTC.

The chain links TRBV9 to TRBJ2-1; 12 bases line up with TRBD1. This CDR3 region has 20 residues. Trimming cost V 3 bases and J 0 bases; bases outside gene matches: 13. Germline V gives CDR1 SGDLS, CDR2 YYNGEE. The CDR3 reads CASSDPRDRGPLSSYNEQFF. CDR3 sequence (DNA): TGTGCCAGCAGCGATCCCCGGGACAGGGGGCCCTTGAGCTCCTACAATGAGCAGTTCTTC. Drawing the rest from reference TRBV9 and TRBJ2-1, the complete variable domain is DSGVTQTPKHLITATGQRVTLRCSPRSGDLSVYWYQQSLDQGLQFLIQYYNGEERAKGNILERFSAQQFPDLHSELNLSSLELGDSALYFCASSDPRDRGPLSSYNEQFFGPGTRLTVL.

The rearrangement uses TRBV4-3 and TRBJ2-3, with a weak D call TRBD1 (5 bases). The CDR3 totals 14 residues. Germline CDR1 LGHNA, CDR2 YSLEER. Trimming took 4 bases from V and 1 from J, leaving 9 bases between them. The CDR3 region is CASSPLTGTDTQYF. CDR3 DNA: TGCGCCAGCAGCCCTTTGACAGGCACAGATACGCAGTATTTT.

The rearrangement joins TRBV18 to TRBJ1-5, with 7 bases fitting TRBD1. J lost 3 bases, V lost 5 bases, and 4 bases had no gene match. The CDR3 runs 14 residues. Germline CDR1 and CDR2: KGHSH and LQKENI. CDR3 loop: CASSVTGDNQPQHF. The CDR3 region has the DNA TGTGCCAGCTCAGTTACAGGGGACAATCAGCCCCAGCATTTT.

CDR3 DNA sequence: TGTGCCAGCAGCTTAGTCGGGGGGGTTGTCGGGGAGCTGTTTTTT. This codes for CASSLVGGVVGELFF. The V call is TRBV7-2, the J call TRBJ2-2; the match to TRBD2 covers 8 bases. Trimming removed 1 base from V and 7 bases from J; junction bases left unmatched: 5. The CDR3 has 15 residues. CDR1 and CDR2 (germline): SGHTA, FQGNSA.

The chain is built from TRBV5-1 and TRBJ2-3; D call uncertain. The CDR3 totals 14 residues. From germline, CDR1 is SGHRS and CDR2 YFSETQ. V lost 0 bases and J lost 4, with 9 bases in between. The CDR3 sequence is CASSLAISADTQYF. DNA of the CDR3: TGCGCCAGCAGCTTGGCGATTAGTGCAGATACGCAGTATTTT.

The CDR3 DNA sequence: TGTGCCACCAGTGACAGGCTTGACAGATCCTACGAGCAGTACGTC. Translating it yields CATSDRLDRSYEQYV. The chain has TRBV24-1 and TRBJ2-7; possible D gene TRBD1, 5 bases. This CDR3 region has 15 residues. Trimming pared 4 bases from V and 1 base from J, leaving 13 bases between. Germline V gives CDR1 KGHDR, CDR2 SFDVKD.

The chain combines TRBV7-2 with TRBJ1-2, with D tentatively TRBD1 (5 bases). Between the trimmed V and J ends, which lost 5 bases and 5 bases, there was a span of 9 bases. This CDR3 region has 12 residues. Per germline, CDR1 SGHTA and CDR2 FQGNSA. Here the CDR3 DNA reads TGTGCCAGCAGCCGGGGGGGGTATGGCTACACCTTC. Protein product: CASSRGGYGYTF.

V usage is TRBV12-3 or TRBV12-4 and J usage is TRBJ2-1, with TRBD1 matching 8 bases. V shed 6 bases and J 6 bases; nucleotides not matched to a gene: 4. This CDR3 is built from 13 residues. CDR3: CASRQTGGNEQFF. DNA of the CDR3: TGTGCCAGCAGGCAAACAGGGGGCAATGAGCAGTTCTTC.

The CDR3 region is CASSQENQGTNEKLFF. In DNA, the CDR3 is TGCGCCAGCAGCCAAGAAAACCAGGGGACTAATGAAAAACTGTTTTTT. The chain has TRBV4-3 and TRBJ1-4; D is perhaps TRBD1 (6 bases). CDR3 length equals 16 residues. The V gene lost 0 bases and the J gene lost 2 bases, with 10 bases spanning the gap. Germline V gene data show CDR1 as LGHNA and CDR2 as YSLEER.

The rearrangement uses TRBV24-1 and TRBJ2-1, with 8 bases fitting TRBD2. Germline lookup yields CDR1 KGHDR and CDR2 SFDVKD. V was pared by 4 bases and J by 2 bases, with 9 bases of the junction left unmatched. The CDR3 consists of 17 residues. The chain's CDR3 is CATSDTPGGATYNEQFF. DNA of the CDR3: TGTGCCACCAGTGACACCCCGGGGGGGGCAACCTACAATGAGCAGTTCTTC.

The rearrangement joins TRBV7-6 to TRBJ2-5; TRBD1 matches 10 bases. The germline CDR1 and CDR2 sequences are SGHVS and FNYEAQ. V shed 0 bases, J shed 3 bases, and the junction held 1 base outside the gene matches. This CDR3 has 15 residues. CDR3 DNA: TGTGCCAGCAGCTTAGCGGGGACAGGGGAAGAGACCCAGTACTTC. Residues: CASSLAGTGEETQYF. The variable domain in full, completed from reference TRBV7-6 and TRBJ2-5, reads GAGVSQSPRYKVTKRGQDVALRCDPISGHVSLYWYRQALGQGPEFLTYFNYEAQQDKSGLPNDRFSAERPEGSISTLTIQRTEQRDSAMYRCASSLAGTGEETQYFGPGTRLLVL.

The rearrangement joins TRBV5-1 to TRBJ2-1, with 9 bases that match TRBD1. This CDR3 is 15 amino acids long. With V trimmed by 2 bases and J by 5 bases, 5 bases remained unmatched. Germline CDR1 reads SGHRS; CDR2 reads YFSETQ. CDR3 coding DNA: TGCGCCAGCAGCTTCGGGACAGGGATTAACAATGAGCAGTTCTTC. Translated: CASSFGTGINNEQFF. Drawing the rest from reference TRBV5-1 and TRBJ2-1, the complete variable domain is KAGVTQTPRYLIKTRGQQVTLSCSPISGHRSVSWYQQTPGQGLQFLFEYFSETQRNKGNFPGRFSGRQFSNSRSEMNVSTLELGDSALYLCASSFGTGINNEQFFGPGTRLTVL.